Presented here are 32 T cell receptor beta chains from one specimen sequenced in a study of blood T cell repertoires in COVID-19. The assay was immunoSEQ multiplex PCR, and TCRdb's table has in-frame clones only and misses some. The table shows a few hundred thousand clones, with 90% to 95% occurring only once. Sequenced material: PBMCs or T cells enriched from blood (not recorded which). These receptors were collected from a human donor in a cohort exposed to, infected with or recovered from COVID-19 (not recorded which). The donor label of this sample is uncertain.

The chain combines TRBV19 with TRBJ2-2; 9 bases map to TRBD2. CDR3 length equals 17 residues. Germline V gene lookup returns CDR1 LNHDA and CDR2 SQIVND (reference sequence). The V gene end was trimmed by 3 bases and the J gene end by 4 bases; junction bases not matched to a gene: 9. CDR3 bases: TGTGCCAGTAGTATCAGGGTAGCGGGGGCCTTCACCGGGGAGCTGTTTTTT. Encoded protein: CASSIRVAGAFTGELFF.

The chain combines TRBV27 with TRBJ1-1, with a weak D call TRBD1 (6 bases). Trimming took 6 bases from V and 3 from J, leaving 20 bases between them. The CDR3 extends over 16 amino acids. Germline V lookup: CDR1 MNHEY, CDR2 SMNVEV (reference sequence). DNA for the CDR3: TGTGCCAGCAGCCCTAGCTTAGGGGGACGAGACACTGAAGCTTTCTTT. This sequence encodes CASSPSLGGRDTEAFF.

V usage is TRBV7-6 and J usage is TRBJ2-3; TRBD2 agrees at 13 bases. The CDR3 runs 15 residues. The germline gives CDR1 SGHVS, CDR2 FNYEAQ. Unmatched junction bases numbered 0, after V lost 1 base and J lost 5 bases. The CDR3 protein is CASSLGTSGGDTQYF. The CDR3 DNA is TGTGCCAGCAGCTTAGGGACTAGCGGGGGAGATACGCAGTATTTT.

In DNA form, the CDR3 reads TGTGCCACCACTAGTTCCAGACAGGGAGGCAATGAGCAGTTCTTC. It translates to CATTSSRQGGNEQFF. This chain connects TRBV24-1 to TRBJ2-1; the D gene is possibly TRBD1 (7 bases). The CDR3 is 15 amino acids. Trimming stripped 8 bases from V and 6 bases from J, with 19 bases between. Germline V gene sequence: CDR1 KGHDR, CDR2 SFDVKD.

This chain links TRBV2 with TRBJ1-1, with no clear D. This CDR3 comprises 13 residues. The V gene's germline CDR1 is SNHLY and CDR2 FYNNEI. V lost 7 bases and J lost 1, with 10 bases in between. This CDR3 is CASKSPANTEAFF. In DNA form, the CDR3 reads TGTGCCAGCAAGAGCCCCGCGAACACTGAAGCTTTCTTT.

The rearrangement links TRBV5-4 to TRBJ1-2; D unclear. The CDR3 runs 14 residues. Trimming shortened V by 2 bases and J by 8 bases, and 16 bases separated the two germline ends. Germline V lookup: CDR1 SGHNT, CDR2 YYREEE (reference sequence). CDR3 sequence reads: CASSLILGAKGYTF. The CDR3 coding sequence is TGTGCCAGCAGCTTAATTCTGGGCGCGAAGGGCTACACCTTC.

V usage is TRBV24-1 and J usage is TRBJ1-2, with 10 bases that match TRBD1. The V segment lost 2 bases and the J segment 8 bases; nucleotides outside the gene matches: 10. Germline V gene lookup returns CDR1 KGHDR and CDR2 SFDVKD. The CDR3 spans 16 residues. CDR3 in DNA: TGTGCCACCAGTGATTCTTATTCGGGACAGGGGAAGGGCTACACCTTC. This codes for CATSDSYSGQGKGYTF.

This chain connects TRBV4-1 to TRBJ1-1, with TRBD1 matching 7 bases. Germline V gene data show CDR1 as MGHRA and CDR2 as YSYEKL. The CDR3 totals 15 residues. V lost 0 bases to trimming and J lost 3 bases; unmatched junction nucleotides: 4. The CDR3 region has the DNA TGCGCCAGCAGCCAAGAAGGGGGCAGGGACACTGAAGCTTTCTTT. Its protein product is CASSQEGGRDTEAFF.

The rearrangement links TRBV9 to TRBJ1-3; 7 positions match TRBD1. The CDR3 is 14 residues long. Trimming cost V 4 bases and J 3 bases; bases outside gene matches: 4. Germline loops: CDR1 SGDLS, CDR2 YYNGEE. The CDR3 nucleotides read TGTGCCAGCAGCTTCGGGACAGTTGGAAACACCATATATTTT. It codes for CASSFGTVGNTIYF. Full variable domain (rest looked up from reference TRBV9 and TRBJ1-3): DSGVTQTPKHLITATGQRVTLRCSPRSGDLSVYWYQQSLDQGLQFLIQYYNGEERAKGNILERFSAQQFPDLHSELNLSSLELGDSALYFCASSFGTVGNTIYFGEGSWLTVV.

The chain has TRBV19 and TRBJ1-1; 11 nucleotides match TRBD1. V lost 2 bases and J lost 0; bases outside the gene matches: 11. From germline, CDR1 is LNHDA and CDR2 SQIVND (reference sequence). The CDR3 loop spans 19 amino acids. In DNA form, the CDR3 reads TGTGCCAGTAGTATAACTCTCCCGGGACAGGGGGTGCTGAACACTGAAGCTTTCTTT. This translates into CASSITLPGQGVLNTEAFF.

V and J are TRBV5-6 and TRBJ1-4; D perhaps matches TRBD1 (6 bases). The CDR3 loop spans 14 amino acids. The germline gives CDR1 SGHDT, CDR2 YYEEEE. Trimming took off 2 bases at V and 8 bases at J, with 13 bases between the two ends. The CDR3, as DNA: TGTGCCAGCAGCTTCTTACAGGGAAGGGAAAAACTGTTTTTT. It specifies CASSFLQGREKLFF. The variable domain in full, completed from reference TRBV5-6 and TRBJ1-4, reads DAGVTQSPTHLIKTRGQQVTLRCSPKSGHDTVSWYQQALGQGPQFIFQYYEEEERQRGNFPDRFSGHQFPNYSSELNVNALLLGDSALYLCASSFLQGREKLFFGSGTQLSVL.

The chain employs TRBV4-3 and TRBJ1-4; the D is unclear. The V gene's germline CDR1 is LGHNA and CDR2 YSLEER. V shed 1 base and J shed 4 bases, with 25 bases lying between them. This CDR3 is built from 20 residues. CDR3 protein: CASSQVVEKNRKRYNEKLFF. In DNA, the CDR3 is TGCGCCAGCAGCCAAGTCGTTGAGAAGAACCGTAAGAGATATAATGAAAAACTGTTTTTT.

This clone appeared once. This specimen includes other DNA sequences encoding the same CDR3. V gene TRBV12-5 combines with J gene TRBJ2-7, with 8 bases lining up with TRBD1. The germline V gene encodes CDR1 LGHNT and CDR2 FRNRAP. This CDR3 comprises 13 residues. With 6 bases clipped from V and 3 bases from J, the junction kept 4 bases outside the gene matches. As DNA, the CDR3 is TGTGCTAGTGGCACCACAGGGGGCTACGAGCAGTACTTC. Its protein is CASGTTGGYEQYF.

V is TRBV25-1 and J is TRBJ2-3; the match to TRBD2 covers 7 bases. V shed 1 base and J 1 base; nucleotides not matched to a gene: 8. The CDR3 runs 17 residues. The germline CDR1 and CDR2 sequences are MGHDK and SYGVNS. The CDR3 sequence is CASSEFVRSGRTDTQYF. Written as DNA, the CDR3 is TGTGCCAGCAGTGAATTCGTCCGTAGCGGGCGCACAGATACGCAGTATTTT. Full variable domain (rest looked up from reference TRBV25-1 and TRBJ2-3): EADIYQTPRYLVIGTGKKITLECSQTMGHDKMYWYQQDPGMELHLIHYSYGVNSTEKGDLSSESTVSRIRTEHFPLTLESARPSHTSQYLCASSEFVRSGRTDTQYFGPGTRLTVL.

V gene TRBV4-3 combines with J gene TRBJ1-1, with D unclear. Germline CDR1 reads LGHNA; CDR2 reads YSLEER. V lost 0 bases, J lost 5 bases, and 7 bases lay in between. The CDR3 consists of 13 residues. The CDR3 region has the DNA TGCGCCAGCAGCCAAGATCGGGAGACTGAAGCTTTCTTT. It yields the protein CASSQDRETEAFF.

The chain combines TRBV11-3 with TRBJ2-7; TRBD1 matches at 10 bases. V was clipped by 5 bases and J by 1 base; unmatched bases: 5. The CDR3 consists of 15 residues. CDR1 is SGHNT, CDR2 YENEEA, per germline. The CDR3 coding sequence is TGTGCCAGCAGCCCGGGGGGACAGGGGTCCTACGAGCAGTACTTC. It codes for CASSPGGQGSYEQYF.

CDR3 sequence (DNA): TGTGCCATCAGTGGAGGACAGGGCGGTGAAAAACTGTTTTTT. Amino acids: CAISGGQGGEKLFF. This rearrangement joins TRBV10-3 to TRBJ1-4; 8 positions match TRBD1. This CDR3 spans 14 amino acids. Germline V gene data show CDR1 as ENHRY and CDR2 as SYGVKD. V shed 4 bases and J 7 bases; nucleotides not matched to a gene: 5.

The rearrangement links TRBV7-6 to TRBJ2-3; 8 bases agree with TRBD2. CDR1 is SGHVS, CDR2 FNYEAQ, per germline. J was trimmed by 3 bases and V by 5 bases; bases with no gene match: 7. There are 15 residues in the CDR3. DNA for the CDR3: TGTGCCAGCAGCCGGTATAGCGGGGCAACAGATACGCAGTATTTT. Its protein is CASSRYSGATDTQYF.

J is TRBJ2-3 and V is TRBV4-3; maybe TRBD2 (5 bases). Germline V lookup: CDR1 LGHNA, CDR2 YSLEER. The V end was cut by 1 base, the J end by 2 bases, with 16 bases between. There are 17 residues in the CDR3. The CDR3 bases are TGCGCCAGCAGCCAAGGCCTCGGAGCGGACTTCACAGATACGCAGTATTTT. Its protein product is CASSQGLGADFTDTQYF.

The chain is built from TRBV9 and TRBJ2-1; 7 bases fit TRBD1. This CDR3 is built from 12 residues. Germline-derived CDR1 and CDR2 are SGDLS and YYNGEE. V gave up 3 bases and J gave up 10 bases; unmatched junction bases: 4. The CDR3 region has the DNA TGTGCCAGCAGCGCGACGGACAGGGAGCAGTTCTTC. This encodes CASSATDREQFF.

The chain recombines TRBV4-3 with TRBJ1-5, with TRBD1 matching over 8 bases. Trimming at V came to 0 bases and at J to 10 bases, leaving 8 bases not matched to a gene. The CDR3 contains 15 residues. The germline gives CDR1 LGHNA, CDR2 YSLEER. This chain's CDR3 is CASSQDRQGHYPQHF. The CDR3 DNA sequence: TGCGCCAGCAGCCAAGATCGACAGGGGCACTACCCCCAGCATTTT.

This chain uses TRBV7-9 with TRBJ2-1, with D possibly TRBD2 on 5 matching bases. Looked up from germline, CDR1 is SEHNR and CDR2 is FQNEAQ (reference sequence). The CDR3 length is 16 residues. V gave up 3 bases and J gave up 1 base, with 13 bases separating them. In DNA, the CDR3 is TGTGCCAGCAGCTTTAGCGCGCCGCTTTCCTACAATGAGCAGTTCTTC. Its translation: CASSFSAPLSYNEQFF.

The chain is built from TRBV7-9 and TRBJ2-7, with 8 bases identical to TRBD2. J was trimmed by 3 bases and V by 3 bases; bases with no gene match: 1. From germline, CDR1 is SEHNR and CDR2 FQNEAQ (reference sequence). This CDR3 contains 13 residues. The CDR3 coding sequence is TGTGCCAGCAGCTTCACTAGCGGCTACGAGCAGTACTTC. This encodes CASSFTSGYEQYF.

The chain recombines TRBV25-1 with TRBJ1-1, with D uncertain. Germline values: CDR1 MGHDK, CDR2 SYGVNS. V gave up 0 bases and J gave up 7 bases, with 12 bases separating them. The CDR3 is 14 residues long. CDR3: CASSEYDSKGEAFF. The CDR3 bases are TGTGCCAGCAGTGAATATGACTCAAAAGGTGAAGCTTTCTTT.

The chain links TRBV19 to TRBJ1-5, with a weak D call TRBD1 (5 bases). CDR1 and CDR2 from the germline V gene are LNHDA and SQIVND (reference sequence). This CDR3 has 14 amino acids. V lost 6 bases, J lost 0 bases, and 9 bases lay in between. The CDR3 sequence: CASRLTDSNQPQHF. The CDR3, as DNA: TGTGCCAGTAGGCTGACAGATAGCAATCAGCCCCAGCATTTT.

The chain couples TRBV9 to TRBJ2-7; 8 bases are shared with TRBD1. V lost 6 bases and J lost 6; bases outside the gene matches: 8. The CDR3 spans 13 residues. Germline CDR1 reads SGDLS; CDR2 reads YYNGEE. The CDR3 DNA follows: TGTGCCAGCAACCGATTTGACAGGGGCGAGCAGTACTTC. Translation: CASNRFDRGEQYF.

The J gene is TRBJ2-7, the V gene TRBV12-3 or TRBV12-4; 7 bases fit TRBD1. The CDR3 consists of 12 residues. V gave up 6 bases and J gave up 4 bases; unmatched junction bases: 3. The CDR3 region is CASRGDSYEQYF. The CDR3 nucleotides are TGTGCCAGCAGGGGGGACAGTTACGAGCAGTACTTC.

The V call is TRBV2, the J call TRBJ1-2; the D gene is possibly TRBD1 (6 bases). The CDR3 covers 15 residues. Trimming pared 6 bases from V and 2 bases from J, leaving 16 bases between. CDR1 and CDR2 (germline): SNHLY, FYNNEI. CDR3 region: CASSTKDRSNYGYTF. DNA of the CDR3: TGTGCCAGCAGCACCAAGGACAGATCCAACTATGGCTACACCTTC.

The chain links TRBV6-5 to TRBJ1-2; TRBD1 is a possible D gene (6 bases). The CDR3 runs to 14 residues. V dropped 6 bases and J dropped 4 bases, with 15 bases sitting between them. The germline CDR1 and CDR2 sequences are MNHEY and SVGAGI. The CDR3 DNA reads TGTGCCAGCAGCCAGCCCGGGGGGCCCTATGGCTACACCTTC. Protein: CASSQPGGPYGYTF.

The chain uses TRBV5-1 and TRBJ2-1, with TRBD1 matching over 7 bases. CDR1 is SGHRS, CDR2 YFSETQ, per germline. CDR3 length: 15 amino acids. The V and J ends lost 8 bases and 0 bases, in that order; junction bases with no gene match: 8. CDR3 in DNA: TGCGCCAGTTACCAGACAGGGTCCTCCTACAATGAGCAGTTCTTC. Translated: CASYQTGSSYNEQFF.

This clone was observed at least ten times. The genes are TRBV4-3 and TRBJ1-1; 7 bases align to TRBD1. The CDR3 extends over 14 amino acids. V lost 4 bases to trimming and J lost 4 bases; unmatched junction nucleotides: 6. Looked up from germline, CDR1 is LGHNA and CDR2 is YSLEER. CDR3 protein: CASSRNRGATEAFF. The DNA of the CDR3 is TGCGCCAGCAGCCGGAACAGGGGCGCCACTGAAGCTTTCTTT.

This chain joins TRBV5-1 and TRBJ2-2; 8 bases agree with TRBD1. The CDR3 contains 15 residues. V lost 3 bases to trimming and J lost 3 bases; unmatched junction nucleotides: 4. Germline lookup yields CDR1 SGHRS and CDR2 YFSETQ. As DNA, the CDR3 is TGCGCCAGCAGCTCCGGACAGGGATACACCGGGGAGCTGTTTTTT. The encoded protein is CASSSGQGYTGELFF.